This entry features one T cell receptor beta chain sequence. The CDR3 runs 17 residues. V gave up 0 bases and J gave up 1 base; unmatched junction bases: 3. The germline V gene encodes CDR1 MGHRA and CDR2 YSYEKL. Generated by immunoSEQ multiplex PCR, the TCRdb table keeps only in-frame clones and is missing some. This table has about 13,000 clones, just over 85% appearing once. The data are from a study of technical replicates of blood from several donors. The receptor's source is a human donor in good health. This chain connects TRBV4-1 to TRBJ2-1; TRBD2 matches at 10 bases. Material for sequencing was PBMCs. CDR3 nucleotides: TGCGCCAGCAGCCAAGATGCAGCGGGAGGGTCCTACAATGAGCAGTTCTTC. Its translation is CASSQDAAGGSYNEQFF.